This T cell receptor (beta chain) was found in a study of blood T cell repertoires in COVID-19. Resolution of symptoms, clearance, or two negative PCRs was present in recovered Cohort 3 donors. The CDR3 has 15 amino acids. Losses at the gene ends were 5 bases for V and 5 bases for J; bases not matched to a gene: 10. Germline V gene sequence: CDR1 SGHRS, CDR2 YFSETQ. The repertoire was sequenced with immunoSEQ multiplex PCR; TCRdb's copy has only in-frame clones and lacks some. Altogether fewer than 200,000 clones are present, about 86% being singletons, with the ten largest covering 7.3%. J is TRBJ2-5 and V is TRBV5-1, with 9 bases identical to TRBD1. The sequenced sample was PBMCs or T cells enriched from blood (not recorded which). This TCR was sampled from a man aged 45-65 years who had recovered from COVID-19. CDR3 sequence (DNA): TGCGCCAGCAGTTCCCAACAGGGGGCATATGAGACCCAGTACTTC. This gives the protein CASSSQQGAYETQYF.